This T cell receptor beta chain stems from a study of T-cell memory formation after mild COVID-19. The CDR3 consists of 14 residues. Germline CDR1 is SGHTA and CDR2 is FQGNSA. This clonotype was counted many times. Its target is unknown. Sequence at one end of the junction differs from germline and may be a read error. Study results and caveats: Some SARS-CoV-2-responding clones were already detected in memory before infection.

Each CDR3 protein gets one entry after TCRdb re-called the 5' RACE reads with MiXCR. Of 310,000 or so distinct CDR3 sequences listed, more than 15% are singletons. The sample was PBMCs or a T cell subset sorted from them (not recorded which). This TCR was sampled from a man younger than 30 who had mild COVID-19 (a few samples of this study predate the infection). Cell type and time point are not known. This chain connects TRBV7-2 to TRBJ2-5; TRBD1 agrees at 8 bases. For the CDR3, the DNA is TGTGCCAGCAGCCAGACAGGGGACCAAGTGACCCAGTACTTC. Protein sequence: CASSQTGDQVTQYF.